The next 19 T cell receptor beta chains were all read from a single sample in a study of cytotoxic CD8 clonotypes in ibrutinib-treated CLL (dated by TCRdb to the early 2020s). The time point label for this specimen denotes: around 25 months on ibrutinib. Receptors were amplified or captured by the immunoSEQ multiplex PCR assay. Imported from immuneACCESS, the table was reduced by TCRdb to in-frame sequences with V and J called. These copies leave out some clones; in studies compared against another copy, an unresolved V gene accounts for under half, and the cause of the remainder is not known. Here the sample has roughly 250,000 clones; under 80% occur a single time. The leading ten clones occupy 15% of the sample. The sample consisted of PBMCs, taken after 24 months of ibrutinib treatment. These receptors were taken from a human donor with chronic lymphocytic leukemia.

This chain links TRBV27 with TRBJ1-2; unclear D gene. The CDR3 totals 13 residues. Germline V CDR1 and CDR2: MNHEY, SMNVEV (reference sequence). The V gene lost 2 bases and the J gene lost 3 bases, with 7 bases spanning the gap. This CDR3 is CASSLSGDYGYTF. The CDR3 nucleotides read TGTGCCAGCAGTTTAAGCGGAGACTATGGCTACACCTTC.

The chain is built from TRBV19 and TRBJ2-2; 9 bases line up with TRBD1. Germline-derived CDR1 and CDR2 are LNHDA and SQIVND (reference sequence). V was pared by 8 bases and J by 4 bases, with 5 bases of the junction left unmatched. The length of the CDR3 is 14 residues. The CDR3 sequence is CASSQGAGTGELFF. CDR3 in DNA: TGTGCCAGTTCACAGGGGGCGGGCACCGGGGAGCTGTTTTTT.

V is TRBV29-1 and J is TRBJ1-2, with D unresolved. The V end lost 4 bases, the J end lost 11 bases, and 20 bases lay between the germline ends. Per the germline V gene, CDR1 is SQVTM and CDR2 is ANQGSEA. The CDR3 is 13 amino acids. CDR3 in DNA: TGCAGCGTTGCGCAGGACGGAGATATCGGGTACACCTTC. It specifies CSVAQDGDIGYTF.

V is TRBV19 and J is TRBJ1-5, with a possible D match to TRBD1 (6 bases). The CDR3 runs 15 residues. The germline gives CDR1 LNHDA, CDR2 SQIVND (reference sequence). Trimming stripped 7 bases from V and 3 bases from J, with 16 bases between. The CDR3 region is CASTPGHHTNQPQHF. Here the CDR3 DNA reads TGTGCCAGTACCCCGGGACACCATACCAATCAGCCCCAGCATTTT.

The V gene is TRBV19, the J gene TRBJ1-5; possibly TRBD1 for D (5 bases). The CDR3 loop spans 17 amino acids. CDR1 is LNHDA and CDR2 is SQIVND in the germline V gene (reference sequence). The V end was cut by 2 bases, the J end by 0 bases, with 14 bases between. The CDR3 spells CASSISRGPSSNQPQHF. In DNA form, the CDR3 reads TGTGCCAGTAGTATATCTAGGGGACCCAGTAGCAATCAGCCCCAGCATTTT.

The DNA of the CDR3 is TGCAGCGTTGAATCTGGGGGACAGTCCTACGAGCAGTACTTC. It specifies CSVESGGQSYEQYF. The rearrangement joins TRBV29-1 to TRBJ2-7; the match to TRBD1 covers 7 bases. This CDR3 contains 14 residues. Germline CDR1 is SQVTM and CDR2 is ANQGSEA. V lost 2 bases, J lost 1 base, and 5 bases stayed unmatched.

Worth noting for this clone: This CDR3 is also generated by other DNA sequences in the sample. This chain uses TRBV9 with TRBJ2-1, with unresolved D. The V end was cut by 4 bases, the J end by 1 base, with 6 bases between. Germline values: CDR1 SGDLS, CDR2 YYNGEE. The CDR3 contains 13 residues. The CDR3 reads CASSLSSYNEQFF. The CDR3 DNA sequence: TGTGCCAGCAGCCTTTCTTCCTACAATGAGCAGTTCTTC.

About this clone itself: One end of the junction varies from germline; a read error may be responsible. This chain joins TRBV7-7 and TRBJ2-7; the match to TRBD1 covers 7 bases. The length of the CDR3 is 13 residues. CDR1 is SSHAT, CDR2 FNYEAQ, per germline (reference sequence). CDR3 residues: CASSYDRDYEQYF. The CDR3 DNA is TGTGCTAGCAGCTATGACAGGGACTACGAGCAGTACTTC.

The chain has TRBV28 and TRBJ2-6, with unresolved D. Trimming removed 5 bases from V and 2 bases from J, with 7 bases in between. CDR1 is MDHEN, CDR2 SYDVKM, per germline. The CDR3 loop spans 14 amino acids. CDR3 DNA sequence: TGTGCCAGCAGTCCCCGCCCTGGGGCCAACGTCCTGACTTTC. This translates into CASSPRPGANVLTF.

A single count supports this clone. The chain is built from TRBV28 and TRBJ2-7, with D unresolved. Between the trimmed V and J ends, which lost 7 bases and 2 bases, there was a span of 12 bases. CDR1 MDHEN and CDR2 SYDVKM come from the germline V gene. CDR3 length equals 13 residues. The CDR3 spells CASISSAPYEQYF. The CDR3 region has the DNA TGTGCCAGCATCTCTTCGGCTCCCTACGAGCAGTACTTC.

V usage is TRBV28 and J usage is TRBJ2-7, with D maybe TRBD2 (6 bases). Germline loops: CDR1 MDHEN, CDR2 SYDVKM. Between the trimmed V and J ends, which lost 3 bases and 7 bases, there was a span of 13 bases. The CDR3 sequence is 13 residues long. The DNA for the CDR3 is TGTGCCAGCAGTTTGAATGGGGGGAGAGAGCAGTACTTC. Its translation is CASSLNGGREQYF.

The V call is TRBV27, the J call TRBJ1-2, with D unresolved. V was pared by 8 bases and J by 6 bases, with 16 bases between. This CDR3 region has 13 residues. Germline V gene sequence: CDR1 MNHEY, CDR2 SMNVEV (reference sequence). For the CDR3, the DNA is TGTGCCAGCGTGGGCCATACGATGGATGGCTACACCTTC. Translated: CASVGHTMDGYTF.

This chain joins TRBV19 and TRBJ2-7; 11 nucleotides agree with TRBD1. Unmatched junction bases numbered 7, after V lost 5 bases and J lost 4 bases. This CDR3 is built from 15 residues. The V gene's germline CDR1 is LNHDA and CDR2 SQIVND (reference sequence). CDR3 amino acids: CASSSGTGGFYEQYF. The CDR3 coding sequence is TGTGCCAGTAGTTCCGGGACAGGGGGATTTTACGAGCAGTACTTC.

The J gene is TRBJ2-7, the V gene TRBV7-8; the match to TRBD1 covers 11 bases. The germline CDR1 and CDR2 sequences are SGHVS and FQNEAQ. The V and J ends lost 5 bases and 3 bases, in that order; junction bases with no gene match: 3. This CDR3 comprises 14 residues. The CDR3 here is CASSAGTGGYEQYF. As DNA, the CDR3 is TGTGCCAGCAGCGCGGGGACAGGGGGCTACGAGCAGTACTTC.

This chain links TRBV5-4 with TRBJ2-5; 15 bases match TRBD2. CDR1 and CDR2 from the germline V gene are SGHNT and YYREEE (reference sequence). The CDR3 contains 17 residues. Germline trimming cut 3 bases from V and 1 base from J; bases unmatched to any gene: 4. The CDR3 region is CASSWGTSGRSQETQYF. CDR3 DNA: TGTGCCAGCAGCTGGGGGACTAGCGGGAGGAGCCAAGAGACCCAGTACTTC.

The CDR3 nucleotides are TGTGCCAGTAGTACGACAGGTCCGATCTATGGCTACACCTTC. This encodes CASSTTGPIYGYTF. The V call is TRBV19, the J call TRBJ1-2, with D maybe TRBD1 (6 bases). V lost 4 bases and J 4 bases, leaving 13 bases between the germline ends. This CDR3 has 14 residues. Germline lookup yields CDR1 LNHDA and CDR2 SQIVND (reference sequence). Looking up the rest from reference TRBV19 and TRBJ1-2 gives the full variable domain: DGGITQSPKYLFRKEGQNVTLSCEQNLNHDAMYWYRQDPGQGLRLIYYSQIVNDFQKGDIAEGYSVSREKKESFPLTVTSAQKNPTAFYLCASSTTGPIYGYTFGSGTRLTVV.

V usage is TRBV9 and J usage is TRBJ2-7, with D tentatively TRBD2 (5 bases). Deletions cut 0 bases from V and 7 bases from J, with 17 bases between. The CDR3 runs to 15 residues. The germline gives CDR1 SGDLS, CDR2 YYNGEE. The CDR3 DNA follows: TGTGCCAGCAGCGTAGGAGGGCTACAATACGAGGAGCAGTACTTC. As protein: CASSVGGLQYEEQYF.

This sequence joins TRBV18 and TRBJ2-3; D might be TRBD1 (5 bases). From germline, CDR1 is KGHSH and CDR2 LQKENI. There are 17 residues in the CDR3. Trimming removed 4 bases from V and 2 bases from J, with 19 bases in between. CDR3 nucleotides: TGTGCCAGCTCACGGGAAGGCAGCGTCAGGGTCACAGATACGCAGTATTTT. This encodes CASSREGSVRVTDTQYF.

This clone was picked up one time. The chain is built from TRBV9 and TRBJ2-5; perhaps TRBD1 as D (5 bases). The length of the CDR3 is 17 residues. Trimming took 0 bases from V and 1 from J, leaving 16 bases between them. Germline V lookup: CDR1 SGDLS, CDR2 YYNGEE. The CDR3 DNA reads as TGTGCCAGCAGCGTAGGACGGACACTCAGTATCCAAGAGACCCAGTACTTC. This sequence encodes CASSVGRTLSIQETQYF.